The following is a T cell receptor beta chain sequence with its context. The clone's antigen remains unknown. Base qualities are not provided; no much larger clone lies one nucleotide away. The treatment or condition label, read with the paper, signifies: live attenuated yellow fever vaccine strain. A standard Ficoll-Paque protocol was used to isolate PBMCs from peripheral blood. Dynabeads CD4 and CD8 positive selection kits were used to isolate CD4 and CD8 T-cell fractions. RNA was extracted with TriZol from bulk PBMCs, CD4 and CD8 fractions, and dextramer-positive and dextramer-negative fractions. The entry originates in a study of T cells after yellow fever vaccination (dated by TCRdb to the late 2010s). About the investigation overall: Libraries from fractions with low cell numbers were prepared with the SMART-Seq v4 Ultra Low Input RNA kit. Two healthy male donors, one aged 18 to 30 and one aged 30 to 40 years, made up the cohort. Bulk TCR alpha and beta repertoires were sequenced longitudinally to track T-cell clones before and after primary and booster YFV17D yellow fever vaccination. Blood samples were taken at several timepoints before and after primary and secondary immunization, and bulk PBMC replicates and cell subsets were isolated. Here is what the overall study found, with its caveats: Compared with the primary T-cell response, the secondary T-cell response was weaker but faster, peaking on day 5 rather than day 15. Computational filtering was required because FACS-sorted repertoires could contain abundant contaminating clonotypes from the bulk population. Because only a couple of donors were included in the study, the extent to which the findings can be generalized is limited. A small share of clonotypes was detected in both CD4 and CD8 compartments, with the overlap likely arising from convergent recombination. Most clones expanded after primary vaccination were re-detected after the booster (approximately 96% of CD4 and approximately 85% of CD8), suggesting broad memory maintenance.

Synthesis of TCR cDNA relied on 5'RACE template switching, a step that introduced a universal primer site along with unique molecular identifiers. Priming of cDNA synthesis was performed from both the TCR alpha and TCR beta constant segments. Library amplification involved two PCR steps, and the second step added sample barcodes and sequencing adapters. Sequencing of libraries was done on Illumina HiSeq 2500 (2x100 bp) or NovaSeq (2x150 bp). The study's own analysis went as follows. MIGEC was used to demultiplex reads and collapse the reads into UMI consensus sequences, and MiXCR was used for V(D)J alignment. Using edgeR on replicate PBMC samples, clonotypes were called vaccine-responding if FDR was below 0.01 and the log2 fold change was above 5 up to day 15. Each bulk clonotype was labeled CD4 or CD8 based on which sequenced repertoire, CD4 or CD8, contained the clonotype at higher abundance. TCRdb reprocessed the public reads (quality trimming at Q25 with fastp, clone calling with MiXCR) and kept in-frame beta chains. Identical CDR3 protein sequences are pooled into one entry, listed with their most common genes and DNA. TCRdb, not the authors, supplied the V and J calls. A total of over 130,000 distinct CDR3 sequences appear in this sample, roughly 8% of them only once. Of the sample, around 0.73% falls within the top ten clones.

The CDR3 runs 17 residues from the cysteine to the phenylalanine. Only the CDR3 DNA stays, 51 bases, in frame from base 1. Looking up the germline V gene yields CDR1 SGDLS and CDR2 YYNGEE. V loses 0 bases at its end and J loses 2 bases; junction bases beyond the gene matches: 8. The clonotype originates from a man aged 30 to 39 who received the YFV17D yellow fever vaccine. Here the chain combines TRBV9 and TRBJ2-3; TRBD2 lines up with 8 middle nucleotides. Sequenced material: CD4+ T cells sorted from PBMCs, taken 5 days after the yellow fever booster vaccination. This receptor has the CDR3 CASSVARTSQNTDTQYF. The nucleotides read TGTGCCAGCAGCGTAGCGAGGACTAGCCAGAACACAGATACGCAGTATTTT.